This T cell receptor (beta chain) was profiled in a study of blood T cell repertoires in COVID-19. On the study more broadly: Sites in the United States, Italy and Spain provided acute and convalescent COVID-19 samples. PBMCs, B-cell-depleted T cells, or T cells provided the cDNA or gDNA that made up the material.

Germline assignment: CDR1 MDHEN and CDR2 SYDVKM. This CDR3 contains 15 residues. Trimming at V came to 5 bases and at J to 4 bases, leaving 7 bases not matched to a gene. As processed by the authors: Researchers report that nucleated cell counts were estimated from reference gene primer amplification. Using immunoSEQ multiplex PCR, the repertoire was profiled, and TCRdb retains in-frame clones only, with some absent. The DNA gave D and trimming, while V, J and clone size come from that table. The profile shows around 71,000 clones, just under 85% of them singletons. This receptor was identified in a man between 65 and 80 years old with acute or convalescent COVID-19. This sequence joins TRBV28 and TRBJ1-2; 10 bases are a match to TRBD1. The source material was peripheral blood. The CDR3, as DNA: TGTGCCAGCAGTCAGGGGACAGGGGTTGGCTATGGCTACACCTTC. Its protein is CASSQGTGVGYGYTF.